This record covers a single T cell receptor beta chain. Its matching antigen is unknown. Having been cultured for under twelve days, the cells underwent CD4+ T cell isolation. Sometime from March through December 2020, the person acquired a SARS-CoV-2 infection that PCR confirmed. Each participant received a vaccine that was either BNT162b2 or mRNA-1273, given as two doses. Half-medium exchanges with IL-2 medium took place on days 3 and 7. These data come from a study of vaccination effects on CD4 cells after COVID-19. Across the whole study: The study sampled a few convalescent patients both early and late after vaccination. Samples that were drawn after vaccination came a median of 72 days after the second dose. Study-wide results and caveats: Marked contraction was observed in infection-induced and vaccine-induced clones late after vaccination.

The data were produced by immunoSEQ multiplex PCR, yet TCRdb's version contains in-frame clones alone and is incomplete. The sample has some 31,000 clones; around 80% are singletons. Germline V gene data show CDR1 as LGHNA and CDR2 as YNFKEQ. The CDR3 is 14 amino acids. Trimming left V 8 bases short and J 3 bases short, with 17 bases between. The source of this sequence is a human donor who had a prior SARS-CoV-2 infection. The starting material was CD4+ T cells from PBMCs cultured without peptide, obtained after COVID-19 vaccination. This chain links TRBV4-2 with TRBJ2-7; D is possibly TRBD2 (5 bases). CDR3 sequence reads: CASRWAGSHYEQYF. CDR3 in DNA: TGTGCCAGCCGATGGGCGGGTTCCCACTACGAGCAGTACTTC.